The 31 T cell receptor beta chains listed next were all sequenced from one sample in a study of radiation and T cells in renal cell carcinoma. Assay used: immunoSEQ multiplex PCR; TCRdb lists only in-frame clones, some missing. This repertoire shows more than 95,000 clones, roughly 80% found once; its top ten account for less than 3.5%. This sample's time point: baseline pretreatment blood. Treatment denoted: 15 Gy SBRT to primary tumor, nephrectomy 4 weeks later. Sequenced here: blood, sampled from a patient whose treatment included radiotherapy and nephrectomy. These receptors originate from a woman aged 60 to 75 with renal cell carcinoma.

This clone was seen only a few times. The chain couples TRBV7-2 to TRBJ2-5, with a weak D call TRBD2 (7 bases). V lost 4 bases and J 7 bases, leaving 16 bases between the germline ends. Germline V gene sequence: CDR1 SGHTA, CDR2 FQGNSA. The CDR3 consists of 14 residues. Here the CDR3 DNA reads TGTGCCAGCAGCTCAAAGGGGGGGGCCGCGACCCAGTACTTC. This gives the protein CASSSKGGAATQYF. The full variable domain, its missing parts supplied by reference TRBV7-2 and TRBJ2-5, is GAGVSQSPSNKVTEKGKDVELRCDPISGHTALYWYRQSLGQGLEFLIYFQGNSAPDKSGLPSDRFSAERTGGSVSTLTIQRTQQEDSAVYLCASSSKGGAATQYFGPGTRLLVL.

The chain joins TRBV18 to TRBJ1-1; the D is unclear. Germline V gene sequence: CDR1 KGHSH, CDR2 LQKENI. V shed 2 bases and J shed 0 bases, with 10 bases lying between them. The length of the CDR3 is 15 residues. The CDR3 loop is CASSPSNLMNTEAFF. The DNA of the CDR3 is TGTGCCAGCTCACCAAGTAACCTCATGAACACTGAAGCTTTCTTT. Full variable domain (missing parts from reference TRBV18 and TRBJ1-1): NAGVMQNPRHLVRRRGQEARLRCSPMKGHSHVYWYRQLPEEGLKFMVYLQKENIIDESGMPKERFSAEFPKEGPSILRIQQVVRGDSAAYFCASSPSNLMNTEAFFGQGTRLTVV.

This chain uses TRBV27 with TRBJ1-4, with 12 bases lining up with TRBD1. CDR1 is MNHEY and CDR2 is SMNVEV in the germline V gene (reference sequence). The junction had 4 bases not matched to a gene; V was cut back by 6 bases and J by 8 bases. This CDR3 has 14 residues. The CDR3 here is CASRPGTGGEKLFF. CDR3 coding DNA: TGTGCCAGCAGACCCGGGACAGGGGGCGAAAAACTGTTTTTT.

The rearrangement uses TRBV5-1 and TRBJ2-7; D is perhaps TRBD1 (6 bases). CDR1 is SGHRS, CDR2 YFSETQ, per germline. The CDR3 totals 16 residues. V lost 1 base and J lost 5, with 19 bases in between. The CDR3, as DNA: TGCGCCAGCAGCTTGCAAGGGGGTCCTTTCGGGGACGAGCAGTACTTC. Its translation is CASSLQGGPFGDEQYF.

DNA for the CDR3: TGTGCCAGCACAAACAGGTACATAGACTACGAGCAGTACTTC. It encodes CASTNRYIDYEQYF. The rearrangement uses TRBV28 and TRBJ2-7; D perhaps matches TRBD1 (5 bases). The CDR3 totals 14 residues. V was shortened by 7 bases and J by 3 bases, with 16 bases between the two germline ends. CDR1 MDHEN and CDR2 SYDVKM come from the germline V gene.

V and J are TRBV5-1 and TRBJ1-3; TRBD1 aligns across 7 bases. Germline CDR1 SGHRS, CDR2 YFSETQ. Unmatched junction bases numbered 10, after V lost 3 bases and J lost 4 bases. The CDR3 has 16 residues. This CDR3 is CASSSTDRSGGNTIYF. The CDR3 coding sequence is TGCGCCAGCAGCTCTACGGACAGGAGTGGAGGAAACACCATATATTTT.

This clone came up once. The genes are TRBV5-4 and TRBJ2-7; 10 bases are a match to TRBD1. The trim removed 9 bases at V and 1 base at J, leaving 10 bases unmatched. The CDR3 length is 15 residues. Germline V gene sequence: CDR1 SGHNT, CDR2 YYREEE (reference sequence). CDR3 residues: CATNAPGQGSYEQYF. As DNA, the CDR3 is TGTGCCACCAACGCCCCGGGACAGGGGTCCTACGAGCAGTACTTC. Together with reference TRBV5-4 and TRBJ2-7, the CDR3 gives the full variable domain: ETGVTQSPTHLIKTRGQQVTLRCSSQSGHNTVSWYQQALGQGPQFIFQYYREEENGRGNFPPRFSGLQFPNYSSELNVNALELDDSALYLCATNAPGQGSYEQYFGPGTRLTVT.

The chain recombines TRBV5-1 with TRBJ1-1; D may be TRBD1 (6 bases). This CDR3 is 14 amino acids long. Germline V gene lookup returns CDR1 SGHRS and CDR2 YFSETQ. Trimming pared 4 bases from V and 2 bases from J, leaving 12 bases between. Here the CDR3 DNA reads TGCGCCAGCAGCCTTACGGACAGAAACACTGAAGCTTTCTTT. Translating it yields CASSLTDRNTEAFF.

The J gene is TRBJ2-4, the V gene TRBV10-3, with TRBD1 matching 9 bases. V trimming: 3 bases; J trimming: 8 bases; junction bases outside the gene matches: 8. This CDR3 contains 15 residues. CDR1 is ENHRY and CDR2 is SYGVKD in the germline V gene. This CDR3 is CAISDPGQGEDIQYF. CDR3 DNA: TGTGCCATCAGTGACCCGGGACAGGGAGAAGACATTCAGTACTTC.

The chain couples TRBV2 to TRBJ2-4, with 8 bases matching TRBD1. V shed 5 bases and J 8 bases; nucleotides not matched to a gene: 14. This CDR3 contains 16 residues. CDR1 SNHLY and CDR2 FYNNEI come from the germline V gene. CDR3 region: CASSPGGQGLFDIQYF. CDR3 coding DNA: TGTGCCAGCAGTCCTGGTGGACAGGGATTATTCGACATTCAGTACTTC.

This clone was observed once. The V and J genes are TRBV5-1 and TRBJ2-7; no clear D gene. The length of the CDR3 is 14 residues. Trimming left V 3 bases short and J 0 bases short, with 10 bases between. The germline V gene has CDR1 SGHRS and CDR2 YFSETQ. CDR3 region: CASSSDVTSYEQYF. CDR3 sequence (DNA): TGCGCCAGCAGCTCGGACGTGACCTCCTACGAGCAGTACTTC.

The chain uses TRBV19 and TRBJ2-7; D uncertain. The CDR3 runs 12 residues. Looked up from germline, CDR1 is LNHDA and CDR2 is SQIVND (reference sequence). V lost 7 bases and J 3 bases, leaving 10 bases between the germline ends. The chain's CDR3 is CASTDTDYEQYF. The CDR3 nucleotides are TGTGCCAGTACAGACACAGACTACGAGCAGTACTTC.

This rearrangement joins TRBV13 to TRBJ1-2; D is unresolved. V dropped 3 bases and J dropped 2 bases, with 7 bases sitting between them. CDR1 and CDR2 (germline): PRHDT, FYEKMQ (reference sequence). There are 13 residues in the CDR3. In nucleotides, the CDR3 is TGTGCCAGCAGCTTGCGCGGGAACTATGGCTACACCTTC. This codes for CASSLRGNYGYTF.

The table lists this clone with a count of one. The chain is built from TRBV28 and TRBJ2-3, with 14 bases aligning to TRBD2. V lost 6 bases to trimming and J lost 2 bases; unmatched junction nucleotides: 7. This CDR3 region has 17 residues. Per germline, CDR1 MDHEN and CDR2 SYDVKM. The CDR3 reads CASSSRTSGRTTDTQYF. CDR3 nucleotides: TGTGCCAGCAGCTCCCGGACTAGCGGGAGGACCACAGATACGCAGTATTTT.

The V and J genes are TRBV11-2 and TRBJ2-1; D ambiguous. This CDR3 is 15 amino acids long. The germline V gene encodes CDR1 SGHAT and CDR2 FQNNGV. V dropped 5 bases and J dropped 7 bases, with 18 bases sitting between them. CDR3 nucleotides: TGTGCCAGCAGCCCCCTAGTAGGCCTCTTTAATGAGCAGTTCTTC. This sequence encodes CASSPLVGLFNEQFF.

The chain uses TRBV9 and TRBJ2-5; 13 positions agree with TRBD2. J was trimmed by 5 bases and V by 4 bases; bases with no gene match: 11. CDR3 length: 17 residues. CDR1 and CDR2 (germline): SGDLS, YYNGEE. This chain's CDR3 is CASSQGLAGLSGETQYF. As DNA, the CDR3 is TGTGCCAGCAGCCAGGGACTAGCGGGACTCTCGGGGGAGACCCAGTACTTC.

This clone was seen a single time. The gene calls are TRBV6-9 and TRBJ1-2; tentatively, D is TRBD1 (5 bases). The germline V gene has CDR1 MNHGY and CDR2 SVAAGI. CDR3 length equals 13 residues. The V and J ends lost 3 bases and 6 bases respectively, with 11 bases between them. The CDR3 DNA reads as TGTGCCAGCAGTTACGGCAGGGTGGATGGCTACACCTTC. This sequence encodes CASSYGRVDGYTF.

The chain uses TRBV7-2 and TRBJ2-1; no clear D gene. Germline V gene sequence: CDR1 SGHTA, CDR2 FQGNSA. Between the trimmed V and J ends, which lost 5 bases and 4 bases, there was a span of 9 bases. The CDR3 runs to 13 residues. The CDR3 DNA follows: TGTGCCAGCAGCCCCGCCCGTTACAATGAGCAGTTCTTC. Its protein is CASSPARYNEQFF.

This clone was recorded at least ten times. The CDR3 nucleotides read TGTGCCAGCACCGTAGGGGGGGCCTACAATGAGCAGTTCTTC. Amino acid sequence: CASTVGGAYNEQFF. The V and J genes are TRBV2 and TRBJ2-1, with a tentative D call TRBD2 (7 bases). This CDR3 spans 14 amino acids. The germline V and J ends were trimmed by 7 bases and 2 bases, with 12 bases remaining between them. Germline V lookup: CDR1 SNHLY, CDR2 FYNNEI.

This chain links TRBV4-1 with TRBJ2-1, with 9 bases identical to TRBD2. V shed 1 base and J 2 bases; nucleotides not matched to a gene: 3. Germline-derived CDR1 and CDR2 are MGHRA and YSYEKL. The CDR3 is 16 residues long. The CDR3 nucleotides read TGCGCCAGCAGCCAAGGTGGGACTAGCCCCTACAATGAGCAGTTCTTC. Translating gives CASSQGGTSPYNEQFF.

The V gene is TRBV7-2, the J gene TRBJ2-1; 10 nucleotides match TRBD2. Germline CDR1 and CDR2: SGHTA and FQGNSA. V lost 6 bases, J lost 1 base, and 6 bases stayed unmatched. There are 16 residues in the CDR3. CDR3 in amino acids: CASRRVAGGSYNEQFF. The CDR3 coding sequence is TGTGCCAGCAGACGGGTAGCGGGAGGTTCCTACAATGAGCAGTTCTTC. Full variable domain (outside the CDR3, taken from reference TRBV7-2 and TRBJ2-1): GAGVSQSPSNKVTEKGKDVELRCDPISGHTALYWYRQSLGQGLEFLIYFQGNSAPDKSGLPSDRFSAERTGGSVSTLTIQRTQQEDSAVYLCASRRVAGGSYNEQFFGPGTRLTVL.

The chain links TRBV2 to TRBJ1-2; 10 bases are a match to TRBD1. The CDR3 runs to 15 residues. The V segment lost 4 bases and the J segment 3 bases; nucleotides outside the gene matches: 5. Germline CDR1 SNHLY, CDR2 FYNNEI. CDR3 protein: CASSAGQGGYYGYTF. CDR3 DNA: TGTGCCAGCAGTGCAGGACAGGGGGGCTACTATGGCTACACCTTC.

J is TRBJ1-1 and V is TRBV7-9; 7 bases agree with TRBD1. After removal of 3 bases from V and 0 bases from J, the junction contained 7 bases not matched to a gene. Germline V lookup: CDR1 SEHNR, CDR2 FQNEAQ (reference sequence). The CDR3 sequence is 16 residues long. The CDR3, as DNA: TGTGCCAGCAGCTTCATCCCGGGACAGATGAACACTGAAGCTTTCTTT. Translated: CASSFIPGQMNTEAFF.

The count of this clone is one. The genes are TRBV28 and TRBJ1-5; D remains unclear. Germline V gives CDR1 MDHEN, CDR2 SYDVKM. The CDR3 extends over 14 amino acids. Between the trimmed V and J ends, which lost 8 bases and 3 bases, there was a span of 14 bases. CDR3 nucleotides: TGTGCCAGCTTGGGTCGGGCCGTCAATCAGCCCCAGCATTTT. It encodes CASLGRAVNQPQHF.

The chain combines TRBV19 with TRBJ2-5; D might be TRBD2 (6 bases). Per germline, CDR1 LNHDA and CDR2 SQIVND (reference sequence). V gave up 3 bases and J gave up 4 bases, with 12 bases separating them. The CDR3 runs 14 residues. The CDR3 loop is CASSMGGSAETQYF. Written as DNA, the CDR3 is TGTGCCAGTAGTATGGGGGGTTCTGCAGAGACCCAGTACTTC. The variable domain in full, completed from reference TRBV19 and TRBJ2-5, reads DGGITQSPKYLFRKEGQNVTLSCEQNLNHDAMYWYRQDPGQGLRLIYYSQIVNDFQKGDIAEGYSVSREKKESFPLTVTSAQKNPTAFYLCASSMGGSAETQYFGPGTRLLVL.

The chain employs TRBV9 and TRBJ2-7, with 7 bases lining up with TRBD1. Per germline, CDR1 SGDLS and CDR2 YYNGEE. Trimming removed 2 bases from V and 9 bases from J; junction bases left unmatched: 11. This CDR3 contains 14 residues. The CDR3 coding sequence is TGTGCCAGCAGCGTTGAGGGGGACAGTATAGGGCAGTACTTC. Its translation: CASSVEGDSIGQYF.

V gene TRBV7-2 combines with J gene TRBJ2-2; D gene uncertain. The CDR3 is 15 amino acids. The V end lost 5 bases, the J end lost 0 bases, and 10 bases lay between the germline ends. Per germline, CDR1 SGHTA and CDR2 FQGNSA. Here the CDR3 DNA reads TGTGCCAGCAGCCCAAGTGGCCCGAACACCGGGGAGCTGTTTTTT. This encodes CASSPSGPNTGELFF. Together with reference TRBV7-2 and TRBJ2-2, the CDR3 gives the full variable domain: GAGVSQSPSNKVTEKGKDVELRCDPISGHTALYWYRQSLGQGLEFLIYFQGNSAPDKSGLPSDRFSAERTGGSVSTLTIQRTQQEDSAVYLCASSPSGPNTGELFFGEGSRLTVL.

V is TRBV4-2 and J is TRBJ1-2; TRBD1 aligns across 9 bases. V lost 4 bases to trimming and J lost 7 bases; unmatched junction nucleotides: 7. The CDR3 is 14 amino acids. Germline V gene data show CDR1 as LGHNA and CDR2 as YNFKEQ. As DNA, the CDR3 is TGTGCCAGCAGCCTTTCCGGGACAGGGACTGGCTACACCTTC. It encodes CASSLSGTGTGYTF.

The rearrangement links TRBV6-5 to TRBJ1-2, with D unclear. The V gene lost 1 base and the J gene lost 0 bases, with 12 bases spanning the gap. The CDR3 loop spans 16 amino acids. CDR1 is MNHEY and CDR2 is SVGAGI in the germline V gene. CDR3 sequence reads: CASSYLSARPNYGYTF. Written as DNA, the CDR3 is TGTGCCAGCAGTTACTTGAGTGCCCGTCCTAACTATGGCTACACCTTC.

This clone was observed once. This chain uses TRBV28 with TRBJ1-2; no firm D call. V lost 3 bases and J 4 bases, leaving 6 bases between the germline ends. The CDR3 spans 12 residues. Germline CDR1 is MDHEN and CDR2 is SYDVKM. DNA of the CDR3: TGTGCCAGCAGTTTGGGAGTCTATGGCTACACCTTC. Its translation is CASSLGVYGYTF.

The chain carries TRBV11-2 and TRBJ2-7; 12 nucleotides line up with TRBD2. V shed 5 bases and J 6 bases; nucleotides not matched to a gene: 8. Germline V lookup: CDR1 SGHAT, CDR2 FQNNGV. There are 15 residues in the CDR3. The CDR3 DNA reads TGTGCCAGCAGCATACTGACTAGCGGGAGCAGCGAGCAGTACTTC. It encodes CASSILTSGSSEQYF.